A selection of T cell receptor beta chains follows, all from one sample in a study of radiotherapy plus CTLA-4 blockade in lung cancer. TCRdb's copy holds only in-frame clones and misses some; the assay was immunoSEQ multiplex PCR. Of 85,000 to 100,000 clones in the sample, about 78% were seen once. The sequencing used peripheral blood, collected from a patient treated with radiotherapy plus ipilimumab. The source is a human donor with non-small cell lung cancer that progressed on radiotherapy plus ipilimumab. The CDR3 runs from the conserved cysteine through the conserved F or W. The order of the fields is D gene, clone size, V gene, J gene, CDR3 DNA, CDR3 protein. A D gene is named only where the DNA matches it firmly. Size tells how often a clone was seen (once, few, many) or the class of an expanded clone, and some rows leave it out.

>.|.|TRBV4-1|TRBJ2-7
TGCGCCAGCAGCCAAGATATGGGCGTGAGCTCCTACGAGCAGTACTTC
CASSQDMGVSSYEQYF
>.|.|TRBV7-6|TRBJ2-6
TGTGCCAGCAGCTTTGGCAGTGCTGGGGCCAACGTCCTGACTTTC
CASSFGSAGANVLTF
>.|few|TRBV19|TRBJ2-7
TGTGCCAGTAGTAACAGCCCCTACGAGCAGTACTTC
CASSNSPYEQYF
>.|.|TRBV30|TRBJ2-3
TGTGCCTGGAGAACAGGACCCACGCAGTATTTT
CAWRTGPTQYF
>.|.|TRBV14|TRBJ2-3
TGTGCCAGCAGCCAGCACCCTCGGGATACGCAGTATTTT
CASSQHPRDTQYF
>TRBD1|few|TRBV4-2|TRBJ1-5
TGTGCCAGCAGCCAAGGGACAGGGCATCAGCCCCAGCATTTT
CASSQGTGHQPQHF
>.|.|TRBV5-5|TRBJ2-7
TGTGCCAGCAGCCCACAGGGATACGAGCAGTACTTC
CASSPQGYEQYF
>TRBD2|.|TRBV28|TRBJ2-1
TGTGCCAGCAGCACAGGACCCGGGGGGGTCAATGAGCAGTTCTTC
CASSTGPGGVNEQFF
>.|.|TRBV2|TRBJ2-1
TGTGCCAGCAGTGACCCGAGGACCAGGAATGAGCAGTTCTTC
CASSDPRTRNEQFF
>.|.|TRBV28|TRBJ1-1
TGTGCCAGCAGCCGTTACACTGAAGCTTTCTTT
CASSRYTEAFF
>.|.|TRBV7-6|TRBJ2-3
TGTGCCAGCAGCTTAGTAGGGGGATCGGGCTGGGAAGCGCAGTATTTT
CASSLVGGSGWEAQYF
>.|.|TRBV10-3|TRBJ1-4
TGTGCCATCAGTGTAACCTCGAGGGATGAAAAACTGTTTTTT
CAISVTSRDEKLFF
>.|.|TRBV25-1|TRBJ1-2
TGTGCCAGCAGCGGAGTAAGGGGACCTAACTATGGCTACACCTTC
CASSGVRGPNYGYTF
>.|.|TRBV4-1|TRBJ2-1
TGCGCCAGCAGCCTAGGGGAGGATGAGCAGTTCTTC
CASSLGEDEQFF
>TRBD2|.|TRBV4-1|TRBJ2-1
TGCGCCAGCAGCCTACTCCTAGCGGGAGATGAGCAGTTCTTC
CASSLLLAGDEQFF
>.|.|TRBV28|TRBJ1-4
TGTGCCAGCAAACGACCGGGGGGGACTAATGAAAAACTGTTTTTT
CASKRPGGTNEKLFF
>TRBD1|.|TRBV6-6|TRBJ1-1
TGTGCCAGCAGTTTAGGACAGGCAAACACTGAAGCTTTCTTT
CASSLGQANTEAFF
>.|.|TRBV6-1|TRBJ2-7
TGTGCCAGCGGGGGGCGCGAGCAGTACTTC
CASGGREQYF
>.|.|TRBV7-2|TRBJ2-3
TGTGCCAGCAGCCCCAGGCGGGGCGGCACAGATACGCAGTATTTT
CASSPRRGGTDTQYF
>.|once|TRBV28|TRBJ1-3
TGTGCCAGCAGTTTCCTCGGTGGGGGCCCTGGAAACACCATATATTTT
CASSFLGGGPGNTIYF
>TRBD2|.|TRBV28|TRBJ2-7
TGTGCCAGCAGTAGGTCTAGCGGGAGAAGCTCCTACGAGCAGTACTTC
CASSRSSGRSSYEQYF
>.|.|TRBV9|TRBJ1-1
TGTGCCAGCAGCGTAGACGGATATCCGAACACTGAAGCTTTCTTT
CASSVDGYPNTEAFF
>.|.|TRBV7-9|TRBJ2-7
TGTGCCAGCAGCGCGGGGCCCGACGAGCAGTACTTC
CASSAGPDEQYF
>.|.|TRBV6-1|TRBJ2-7
TGTGCCAGCGTACAGGGACATGTCAACGAGCAGTACTTC
CASVQGHVNEQYF
>.|.|TRBV7-2|TRBJ2-1
TGTGCCAGCAGCTTAGTGGGTGAGCAGTTCTTC
CASSLVGEQFF
>.|.|TRBV19|TRBJ1-5
TGTGCCAGTGGGGGCCCGTATAATCAGCCCCAGCATTTT
CASGGPYNQPQHF
>TRBD1|.|TRBV28|TRBJ2-4
TGTGCCAGCAGTATCCGGGGACAGCCGAAAAACATTCAGTACTTC
CASSIRGQPKNIQYF
>.|few|TRBV6-5|TRBJ2-7
TGTGCCAGCAGTTACACTCAGGGCTTCTCCTACGAGCAGTACTTC
CASSYTQGFSYEQYF
>TRBD1|.|TRBV4-3|TRBJ2-1
TGCGCCAGCAGCCATCCGCCCGGGACAGGGGAAAATGAGCAGTTCTTC
CASSHPPGTGENEQFF
>.|.|TRBV27|TRBJ2-7
TGTGCCAGCAAACCAAACTCCTACGAGCAGTACTTC
CASKPNSYEQYF
>.|.|TRBV6-1|TRBJ2-1
TGTGCCAGCGCAGGGGGGAGCTCCTACAATGAGCAGTTCTTC
CASAGGSSYNEQFF
>.|.|TRBV6-5|TRBJ2-1
TGTGCCAGCACCAGGGACCTGATATACAATGAGCAGTTCTTC
CASTRDLIYNEQFF
>TRBD1|once|TRBV9|TRBJ2-2
TGTGCCAGCAGCCCACAGGGGGCTAACACCGGGGAGCTGTTTTTT
CASSPQGANTGELFF
>.|few|TRBV5-1|TRBJ1-4
TGCGCCAGCAGCTTGGTGGGGGCGGATGAAAAACTGTTTTTT
CASSLVGADEKLFF
>.|.|TRBV11-2|TRBJ1-2
TGTGCCAGCAGCTTAGAGGCCGGGCCCTCCTATGGCTACACCTTC
CASSLEAGPSYGYTF
>.|.|TRBV7-3|TRBJ2-1
TGTGCCAGCAGCATTCCAGGCAATGAGCAGTTCTTC
CASSIPGNEQFF
>.|.|TRBV28|TRBJ2-7
TGTGCCAGCACCCTTCGGGGGACGGTCTACGAGCAGTACTTC
CASTLRGTVYEQYF
>.|once|TRBV30|TRBJ2-4
TGTGCCTGGAGTGTAGGGGGTGCTCAGTACTTC
CAWSVGGAQYF
>.|.|TRBV28|TRBJ1-3
TGTGCCAGCAGTTTTGGGCAGCTCGGCGGCACCATATATTTT
CASSFGQLGGTIYF
>TRBD1|.|TRBV5-6|TRBJ2-7
TGTGCCAGCACCCCAAGGGACAGGGGGCACTACGAGCAGTACTTC
CASTPRDRGHYEQYF
>TRBD1|.|TRBV18|TRBJ2-5
TGTGCCAGCTCCATCTCGACAGGGTTGGATGAGACCCAGTACTTC
CASSISTGLDETQYF
>TRBD1|.|TRBV5-4|TRBJ2-7
TGTGCCAGCAGCTTGGGAGGGGGCCTGAAGAACGAGCAGTACTTC
CASSLGGGLKNEQYF
>.|.|TRBV5-6|TRBJ1-5
TGTGCCAGCAGCTGGGGTGGAGGTAGCAATCAGCCCCAGCATTTT
CASSWGGGSNQPQHF
>.|medium-sized|TRBV19|TRBJ1-5
TGTGCCAGTAGTATAATCAACTTTAGCAATCAGCCCCAGCATTTT
CASSIINFSNQPQHF
>.|.|TRBV19|TRBJ2-7
TGTGCCAGTAGTATCACGGGCCTCATCTACGAGCAGTACTTC
CASSITGLIYEQYF
>.|few|TRBV2|TRBJ2-2
TGTGCCAGCCCCGGAGGTGCGAACACCGGGGAGCTGTTTTTT
CASPGGANTGELFF
>TRBD2|.|TRBV5-1|TRBJ2-1
TGCGCCAGCAGCTCTAGCGGGAGGTCTGGTGGATCCTACAATGAGCAGTTCTTC
CASSSSGRSGGSYNEQFF
>.|.|TRBV30|TRBJ1-4
TGTGCCTGGAGTGTTGCCAGGGGAGGGGAAAAACTGTTTTTT
CAWSVARGGEKLFF
>.|.|TRBV27|TRBJ1-5
TGTGCCAGCAGTTGGTCTGGGGAGCCCAATCAGCCCCAGCATTTT
CASSWSGEPNQPQHF
>.|.|TRBV11-1|TRBJ2-7
TGTGCCAGCAGCCCCCGGAGGGCGCCGTCCTACGAGCAGTACTTC
CASSPRRAPSYEQYF
>.|few|TRBV11-2|TRBJ1-1
TGTGCCAGCAGCTTAGCTTCCGGGAACACTGAAGCTTTCTTT
CASSLASGNTEAFF
>.|.|TRBV16|TRBJ2-4
TGTGCCAGCAGCCAATCCCGGACATCCAAAAACATTCAGTACTTC
CASSQSRTSKNIQYF